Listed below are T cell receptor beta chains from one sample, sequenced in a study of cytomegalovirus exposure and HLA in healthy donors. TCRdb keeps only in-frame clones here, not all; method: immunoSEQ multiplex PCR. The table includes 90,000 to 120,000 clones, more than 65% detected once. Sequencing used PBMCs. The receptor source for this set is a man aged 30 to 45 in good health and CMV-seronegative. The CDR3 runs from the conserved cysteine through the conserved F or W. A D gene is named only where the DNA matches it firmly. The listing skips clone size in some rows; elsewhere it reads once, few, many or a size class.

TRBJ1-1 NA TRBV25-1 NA CASSPSTLYEAFF TGTGCCAGCAGTCCCTCGACACTTTATGAAGCTTTCTTT
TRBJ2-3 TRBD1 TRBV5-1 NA CASSMDRATQYF TGCGCCAGCAGCATGGACAGGGCAACGCAGTATTTT
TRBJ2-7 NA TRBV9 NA CASSVTRVEQYF TGTGCCAGCAGCGTAACTCGGGTCGAGCAGTACTTC
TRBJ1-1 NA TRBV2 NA CASSFDRSNTEAFF TGTGCCAGCAGTTTCGACAGGAGTAACACTGAAGCTTTCTTT
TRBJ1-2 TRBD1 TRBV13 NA CASTGQSSYGYTF TGTGCCAGTACGGGACAGAGTTCCTATGGCTACACCTTC
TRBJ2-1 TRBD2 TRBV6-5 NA CASSRLAGIDEQFF TGTGCCAGCAGTCGACTAGCGGGAATAGATGAGCAGTTCTTC
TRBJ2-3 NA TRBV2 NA CASGRLGGADTQYF TGTGCCAGCGGGAGACTAGGAGGGGCAGATACGCAGTATTTT
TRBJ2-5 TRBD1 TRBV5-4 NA CASSPGQIQETQYF TGTGCCAGCAGCCCGGGACAGATCCAAGAGACCCAGTACTTC
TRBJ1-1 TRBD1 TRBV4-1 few CASSRQGNTEAFF TGCGCCAGCAGCCGACAGGGGAACACTGAAGCTTTCTTT
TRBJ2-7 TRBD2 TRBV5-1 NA CASSLGGLAGTYEQYF TGCGCCAGCAGCTTGGGCGGTCTAGCGGGGACCTACGAGCAGTACTTC
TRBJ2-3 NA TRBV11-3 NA CASSPGHYTDTQYF TGTGCCAGCAGCCCGGGACACTACACAGATACGCAGTATTTT
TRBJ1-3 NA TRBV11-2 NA CASSLGQTIYF TGTGCCAGCAGTTTGGGGCAAACCATATATTTT
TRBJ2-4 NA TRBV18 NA CASSPNEGVAKNIQYF TGTGCCAGCTCCCCCAACGAGGGGGTAGCCAAAAACATTCAGTACTTC
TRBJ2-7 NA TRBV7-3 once CASSLEFRGRQYF TGTGCCAGCAGCTTAGAGTTCCGGGGGAGGCAGTACTTC
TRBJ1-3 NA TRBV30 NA CAWIREDGNTIYF TGTGCCTGGATCCGGGAAGATGGAAACACCATATATTTT
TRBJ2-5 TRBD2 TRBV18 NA CASSPGLDRVETQYF TGTGCCAGCTCACCGGGACTAGATCGAGTGGAGACCCAGTACTTC
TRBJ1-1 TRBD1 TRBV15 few CATSRDRQGATEAFF TGTGCCACCAGCAGAGATCGACAGGGGGCTACTGAAGCTTTCTTT
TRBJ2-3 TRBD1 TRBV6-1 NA CASRRTGADTQYF TGTGCCAGCAGAAGGACAGGGGCAGATACGCAGTATTTT
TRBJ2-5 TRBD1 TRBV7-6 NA CASSPGTGRETQYF TGTGCCAGCAGCCCCGGGACAGGGAGGGAGACCCAGTACTTC
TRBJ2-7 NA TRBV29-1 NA CSVYREVIQGRSPYEQYF TGCAGCGTGTACCGAGAGGTGATACAGGGCCGAAGTCCCTACGAGCAGTACTTC
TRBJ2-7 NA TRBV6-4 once CASSDSINPAGRHEQYF TGTGCCAGCAGTGACTCGATTAACCCGGCAGGGCGCCACGAGCAGTACTTC
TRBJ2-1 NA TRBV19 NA CASSMAGFEQFF TGTGCCAGTAGTATGGCGGGCTTTGAGCAGTTCTTC
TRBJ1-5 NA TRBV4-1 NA CASSQVPSGINQPQHF TGCGCCAGCAGCCAAGTTCCGTCAGGGATTAATCAGCCCCAGCATTTT
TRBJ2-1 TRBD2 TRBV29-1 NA CSVEDGLAGYNEQFF TGCAGCGTTGAAGATGGTCTAGCGGGATACAATGAGCAGTTCTTC
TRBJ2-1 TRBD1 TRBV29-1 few CSALRQGLNEQFF TGCAGCGCCCTCCGACAGGGTCTCAATGAGCAGTTCTTC
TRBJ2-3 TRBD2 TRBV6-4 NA CASSPSGGARGDTQYF TGTGCCAGCAGTCCTAGCGGGGGGGCCCGGGGAGATACGCAGTATTTT
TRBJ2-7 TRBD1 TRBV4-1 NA CASSHVGQGIYEQYF TGCGCCAGCAGCCACGTCGGACAGGGTATCTACGAGCAGTACTTC
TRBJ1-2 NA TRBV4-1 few CASSQVHAAGSYTF TGCGCCAGCAGCCAAGTACACGCAGCGGGAAGCTACACCTTC
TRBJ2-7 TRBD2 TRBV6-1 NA CASSVGGFGYEQYF TGTGCCAGCAGTGTCGGGGGGTTTGGGTACGAGCAGTACTTC
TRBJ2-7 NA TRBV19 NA CASSILTGAYEQYF TGTGCCAGTAGTATTCTAACCGGGGCCTACGAGCAGTACTTC
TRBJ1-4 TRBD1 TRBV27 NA CASNSHRGGEKLFF TGTGCCAGCAATTCCCACAGGGGAGGTGAAAAACTGTTTTTT
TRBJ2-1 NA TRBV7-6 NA CASSLDSPYNYNEQFF TGTGCCAGCAGCTTAGACTCCCCGTATAATTACAATGAGCAGTTCTTC
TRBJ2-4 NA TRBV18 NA CASSRGGIQYF TGTGCCAGCTCACGAGGGGGCATTCAGTACTTC
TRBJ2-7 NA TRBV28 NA CASTSDRYEQYF TGTGCCAGCACCTCGGACAGATACGAGCAGTACTTC
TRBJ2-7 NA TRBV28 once CASSLLAPGIEQYF TGTGCCAGCAGTTTATTGGCTCCAGGGATCGAGCAGTACTTC
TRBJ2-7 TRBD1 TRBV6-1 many CASTPGTGDAYEQYF TGTGCCAGCACCCCTGGGACAGGGGATGCCTACGAGCAGTACTTC
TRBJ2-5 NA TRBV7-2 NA CASSLVLAGETQYF TGTGCCAGCAGCTTAGTACTAGCAGGGGAGACCCAGTACTTC
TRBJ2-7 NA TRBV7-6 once CASSLGEAGEQYF TGTGCCAGCAGCTTAGGGGAGGCGGGTGAGCAGTACTTC
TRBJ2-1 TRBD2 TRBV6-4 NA CASSEGLAGDEQFF TGTGCCAGCAGTGAAGGACTAGCGGGAGATGAGCAGTTCTTC
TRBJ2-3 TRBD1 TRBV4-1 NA CASSQERAPGGDTQYF TGCGCCAGCAGCCAAGAGCGGGCCCCAGGGGGCGATACGCAGTATTTT
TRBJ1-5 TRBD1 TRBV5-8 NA CASSLHGTGDNYNQPQHF TGTGCCAGCAGCTTGCACGGGACAGGCGACAACTACAATCAGCCCCAGCATTTT
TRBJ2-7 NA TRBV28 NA CASSPGVWVYEQYF TGTGCCAGCAGTCCAGGGGTTTGGGTATACGAGCAGTACTTC
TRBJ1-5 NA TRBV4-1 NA CASSHTPGGANQPQHF TGCGCCAGCAGCCATACTCCCGGGGGGGCGAATCAGCCCCAGCATTTT
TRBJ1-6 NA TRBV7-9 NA CASGASSYNSPLHF TGTGCCAGTGGGGCGAGCTCCTATAATTCACCCCTCCACTTT
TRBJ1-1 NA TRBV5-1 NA CASSLDQGGTEAFF TGCGCCAGCAGCTTGGACCAGGGTGGGACTGAAGCTTTCTTT
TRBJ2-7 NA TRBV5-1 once CASSPTDSYEQYF TGCGCCAGCAGCCCGACTGACTCCTACGAGCAGTACTTC
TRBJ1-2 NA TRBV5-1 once CASSSDGVYGYTF TGCGCCAGCAGCTCAGACGGGGTCTATGGCTACACCTTC
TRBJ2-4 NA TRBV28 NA CASTEPGYGKNIQYF TGTGCCAGCACCGAACCGGGGTATGGGAAAAACATTCAGTACTTC
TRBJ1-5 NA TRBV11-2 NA CASSSIPQGISNQPQHF TGTGCCAGCAGCTCGATCCCCCAGGGAATTAGCAATCAGCCCCAGCATTTT
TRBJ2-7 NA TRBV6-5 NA CASSYLDEQYF TGTGCCAGCAGTTACCTCGACGAGCAGTACTTC